These 13 T cell receptor beta chains share one sample of origin, sequenced in a study of shared clonotypes between healthy human individuals. TCRdb keeps only in-frame clones here, not all; method: immunoSEQ multiplex PCR. The sample holds about 480,000 clones, approximately 79% seen once. The sample consisted of PBMCs. The receptors derive from a woman aged 40 to 49 in good health. Some clones in this sample may be carry-over from other donors' samples.

This clone has more than one count but fewer than ten. The chain is built from TRBV9 and TRBJ2-1, with D maybe TRBD1 (6 bases). CDR1 SGDLS and CDR2 YYNGEE come from the germline V gene. The CDR3 sequence is 16 residues long. V lost 0 bases and J lost 6, with 16 bases in between. Here the CDR3 DNA reads TGTGCCAGCAGCGTAGATGGGGGCCGTAAAGGCAATGAGCAGTTCTTC. Translating it yields CASSVDGGRKGNEQFF.

CDR3 coding DNA: TGTGCCAGCAGCCCTCAAGCGGGAGTTTCAGATACGCAGTATTTT. The encoded protein is CASSPQAGVSDTQYF. The chain joins TRBV7-3 to TRBJ2-3; TRBD2 aligns across 8 bases. V gave up 5 bases and J gave up 4 bases; unmatched junction bases: 8. The CDR3 consists of 15 residues. Germline assignment: CDR1 SGHTA and CDR2 FQGTGA.

The gene calls are TRBV27 and TRBJ2-3; no clear D gene. The CDR3 extends over 15 amino acids. The germline V gene encodes CDR1 MNHEY and CDR2 SMNVEV (reference sequence). Trimming took off 0 bases at V and 2 bases at J, with 9 bases between the two ends. This chain's CDR3 is CASSLSITDTDTQYF. The CDR3, as DNA: TGTGCCAGCAGTTTATCGATTACCGACACAGATACGCAGTATTTT.

Details on this clone: The sample has other DNA sequences that encode this CDR3 too. The chain joins TRBV29-1 to TRBJ2-5; no definite D call. The CDR3 extends over 11 amino acids. V lost 3 bases and J lost 4, with 6 bases in between. Germline CDR1 is SQVTM and CDR2 is ANQGSEA. The CDR3, as DNA: TGCAGCGTTGAGGTAGGAGAGACCCAGTACTTC. This translates into CSVEVGETQYF.

The chain carries TRBV5-8 and TRBJ2-5, with 12 bases lining up with TRBD2. Germline CDR1 and CDR2: SGHTS and YDEGEE. V shed 4 bases and J 2 bases; nucleotides not matched to a gene: 12. This CDR3 comprises 18 residues. The CDR3 DNA is TGTGCCAGCAGCCTGCAAGGACTAGCGGGATTATCACAAGAGACCCAGTACTTC. Its protein is CASSLQGLAGLSQETQYF.

The V call is TRBV7-9, the J call TRBJ1-1; D uncertain. In germline, CDR1 is SEHNR, CDR2 FQNEAQ (reference sequence). CDR3 length: 16 amino acids. V lost 3 bases to trimming and J lost 1 base, with 15 bases between them. DNA of the CDR3: TGTGCCAGCAGCTTTTTCGGACTTGAAGGGAACACTGAAGCTTTCTTT. As protein: CASSFFGLEGNTEAFF. The variable domain in full, with the rest retrieved from reference TRBV7-9 and TRBJ1-1, is DTGVSQNPRHKITKRGQNVTFRCDPISEHNRLYWYRQTLGQGPEFLTYFQNEAQLEKSRLLSDRFSAERPKGSFSTLEIQRTEQGDSAMYLCASSFFGLEGNTEAFFGQGTRLTVV.

The chain uses TRBV5-4 and TRBJ1-1; D is ambiguous. Trimming cost V 0 bases and J 1 base, with 10 bases left between them. Looked up from germline, CDR1 is SGHNT and CDR2 is YYREEE (reference sequence). The CDR3 is made up of 15 amino acids. CDR3 region: CASSLGWGANTEAFF. CDR3 DNA: TGTGCCAGCAGCTTGGGGTGGGGAGCGAACACTGAAGCTTTCTTT.

About this clone itself: The sample contains more than one DNA sequence encoding this CDR3. J is TRBJ2-7 and V is TRBV28; D is unclear. This CDR3 contains 13 residues. V gave up 2 bases and J gave up 4 bases, with 9 bases separating them. Per germline, CDR1 MDHEN and CDR2 SYDVKM. CDR3 sequence reads: CASSLPSRYEQYF. As DNA, the CDR3 is TGTGCCAGCAGTTTACCCTCCCGGTACGAGCAGTACTTC.

This clone is a singleton in its sample. This same CDR3 is encoded by further DNA sequences in the sample. The V call is TRBV30, the J call TRBJ1-5; D perhaps matches TRBD1 (6 bases). Germline assignment: CDR1 GTSNPN and CDR2 SVGIG (reference sequence). V was shortened by 0 bases and J by 6 bases, with 9 bases between the two germline ends. This CDR3 contains 13 residues. CDR3 nucleotides: TGTGCCTGGAGTGTGGGGGCCGGTCAGCCCCAGCATTTT. It is translated as CAWSVGAGQPQHF.

The chain has TRBV28 and TRBJ2-5; D gene uncertain. Trimming took 3 bases from V and 1 from J, leaving 12 bases between them. The CDR3 is 15 residues long. The germline CDR1 and CDR2 sequences are MDHEN and SYDVKM. CDR3 sequence (DNA): TGTGCCAGCAGTTTCTACGGGTATTTCCAAGAGACCCAGTACTTC. It encodes CASSFYGYFQETQYF.

This clone was seen just once. This chain connects TRBV27 to TRBJ2-3; the match to TRBD2 covers 14 bases. This CDR3 comprises 17 residues. Germline loops: CDR1 MNHEY, CDR2 SMNVEV (reference sequence). V was pared by 5 bases and J by 4 bases, with 8 bases of the junction left unmatched. CDR3 protein: CASSQRLAGGGPDTQYF. Written as DNA, the CDR3 is TGTGCCAGCAGTCAACGACTAGCGGGAGGGGGCCCAGATACGCAGTATTTT.

The genes are TRBV19 and TRBJ1-5, with 7 bases matching TRBD1. V shed 4 bases and J 3 bases; nucleotides not matched to a gene: 6. This CDR3 has 15 residues. Germline lookup yields CDR1 LNHDA and CDR2 SQIVND (reference sequence). The CDR3 region has the DNA TGTGCCAGTAGTAAAGGACAGGCTATCAATCAGCCCCAGCATTTT. Encoded protein: CASSKGQAINQPQHF.

This clone showed up just a few times. This chain joins TRBV6-1 and TRBJ2-7, with 10 bases identical to TRBD1. Per germline, CDR1 MNHNS and CDR2 SASEGT. This CDR3 is built from 15 residues. V was pared by 5 bases and J by 5 bases, with 9 bases of the junction left unmatched. The DNA of the CDR3 is TGTGCCAGCAGTCTCCGGACAGGGGGATACGACGAGCAGTACTTC. Translation: CASSLRTGGYDEQYF.